The T cell receptor (beta chain) under discussion was sequenced for a study of shared clonotypes between healthy human individuals. Notes on the study in general: Sorted-subset samples were not fully sequenced, rarefaction indicated.

This clone has a single count. Its antigen is undetermined. Other DNA variants within this sample encode the same CDR3. Sequencing was performed with immunoSEQ multiplex PCR; in TCRdb, only in-frame clones are kept and a portion is missing. The sample shows some 580,000 clones, nearly 98% of them seen only once. Germline CDR1 is SGDLS and CDR2 is YYNGEE. The CDR3 covers 15 residues. Trimming took off 3 bases at V and 0 bases at J, with 10 bases between the two ends. Positive CCR7 selection of CD45RO-negative cells yielded the naive CD8 cells, and terminally differentiated effector memory CD45RA+ cells were excluded. All of the donors resided in Nashville, Tennessee, and each was a Caucasian adult.

The rearrangement uses TRBV9 and TRBJ2-1; D not certain. The sequence was obtained from a man aged 25 to 40 in good health. Sequencing was done on a sample of naive CD8+ T cells sorted from blood. CDR3 nucleotide sequence: TGTGCCAGCAGCGGCCGCGGTTCCTCCTACAATGAGCAGTTCTTC. Amino acid sequence: CASSGRGSSYNEQFF.